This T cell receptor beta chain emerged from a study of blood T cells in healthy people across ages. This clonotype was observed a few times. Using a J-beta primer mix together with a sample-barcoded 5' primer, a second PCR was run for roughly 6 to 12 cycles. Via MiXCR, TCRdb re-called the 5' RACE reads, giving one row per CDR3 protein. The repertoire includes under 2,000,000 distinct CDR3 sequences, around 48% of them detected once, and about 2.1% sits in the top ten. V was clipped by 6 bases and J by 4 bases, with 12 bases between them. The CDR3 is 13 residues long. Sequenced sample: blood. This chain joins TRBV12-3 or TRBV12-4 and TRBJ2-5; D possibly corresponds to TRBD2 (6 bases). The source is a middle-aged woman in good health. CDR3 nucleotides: TGTGCCAGCAGGGAGGGGAATATAGAGACCCAGTACTTC. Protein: CASREGNIETQYF.